The T cell receptor (beta chain) under discussion was sequenced for a study of neurological immune-mediated disorders. TCRdb analysed the 5' RACE reads with MiXCR anew, one entry per CDR3 protein. The table lists some 60,000 distinct CDR3 sequences, around 11% of them singletons. The CDR3 covers 14 residues. Germline assignment: CDR1 DFQATT and CDR2 SNEGSKA (reference sequence). After removal of 1 base from V and 5 bases from J, the junction contained 2 bases not matched to a gene. There are many counts of this clonotype. Time point specified: longitudinal time-point 1 (baseline). Material for sequencing was PBMCs. The TCR sequence derives from a male donor with HTLV-1-associated myelopathy (HAM/TSP). The rearrangement joins TRBV20-1 to TRBJ2-5; TRBD1 matches 12 bases. The CDR3 DNA follows: TGCAGTGCTAGAGTGGGACAGGGGGCGGAGACCCAGTACTTC. This gives the protein CSARVGQGAETQYF.